There are many counts of the clone carrying this TCR beta chain. These data come from a study of blood T cells in healthy people across ages. Using a J-beta primer mix together with a sample-barcoded 5' primer, a second PCR was run for about 7 to 12 cycles. TCRdb analysed the 5' RACE reads with MiXCR anew, one entry per CDR3 protein. The table includes approximately 680,000 distinct CDR3 sequences, about 32% detected once. The CDR3 extends over 12 amino acids. V gave up 6 bases and J gave up 3 bases, with 9 bases separating them. Per the germline V gene, CDR1 is MDHEN and CDR2 is SYDVKM. The sequence was obtained from a woman aged 80 or over in good health. The sample taken for sequencing was blood. The rearrangement links TRBV28 to TRBJ2-7; D is unclear. The CDR3 here is CASSFLGYEQYF. The CDR3 DNA sequence: TGTGCCAGCAGCTTTCTAGGCTACGAGCAGTACTTC.